This is a list of T cell receptor beta chains from one sample in a study of shared clonotypes between healthy human individuals. Produced via immunoSEQ multiplex PCR; TCRdb's table is partial and in-frame only. The sample lists under 750,000 clones; 55% to 80% were seen once. Sample: memory CD4+ T cells sorted from blood. These receptor sequences come from a young woman in good health. Both conserved end residues are part of each CDR3. A D gene is named only where the DNA matches it firmly. Size tells how often a clone was seen (once, few, many) or the class of an expanded clone, and some rows leave it out.

d_call,v_call,clone_size,j_call,cdr3_aa,cdr3_nt
-,TRBV5-1,few,TRBJ2-6,CASSPLSSGANVLTF,TGCGCCAGCAGCCCATTGAGCTCTGGGGCCAACGTCCTGACTTTC
TRBD1,TRBV10-2,many,TRBJ2-7,CASRNTAKGAGAYEQYF,TGCGCCAGCAGAAATACCGCAAAGGGGGCAGGGGCCTACGAGCAGTACTTC
-,TRBV18,-,TRBJ2-7,CASSPTQGSTYEQYF,TGTGCCAGCTCACCAACCCAGGGATCGACCTACGAGCAGTACTTC
TRBD1,TRBV27,-,TRBJ2-1,CASSSPSHRGDEQFF,TGTGCCAGCAGTTCTCCATCCCACAGGGGGGATGAGCAGTTCTTC
-,TRBV10-3,-,TRBJ1-5,CAISEGGRAYSNQPQHF,TGTGCCATCAGTGAGGGGGGCAGAGCTTATAGCAATCAGCCCCAGCATTTT
-,TRBV6-6,-,TRBJ2-3,CASSYSSSGTDTQYF,TGTGCCAGCAGTTACTCCTCTAGCGGCACAGATACGCAGTATTTT
TRBD1,TRBV10-3,-,TRBJ2-3,CAISEYGQASTDTQYF,TGTGCCATCAGTGAGTACGGACAGGCTAGCACAGATACGCAGTATTTT
-,TRBV10-2,-,TRBJ2-7,CASRSTGAYEQYF,TGCGCCAGCAGATCGACAGGAGCCTACGAGCAGTACTTC
TRBD2,TRBV2,-,TRBJ2-7,CASHPKSSGSGEQYF,TGTGCCAGCCACCCCAAATCTAGCGGGAGTGGCGAGCAGTACTTC
TRBD1,TRBV6-5,-,TRBJ1-2,CASRSPGQTNYGYTF,TGTGCCAGCAGATCTCCGGGACAGACAAACTATGGCTACACCTTC
TRBD1,TRBV5-1,-,TRBJ1-1,CASSPLDRDGNTEAFF,TGCGCCAGCAGCCCCTTAGACAGGGACGGGAACACTGAAGCTTTCTTT
TRBD2,TRBV5-1,-,TRBJ2-1,CASSSGGLAGPGYNEQFF,TGCGCCAGCAGCTCGGGGGGACTAGCGGGACCCGGGTACAATGAGCAGTTCTTC
-,TRBV19,-,TRBJ2-1,CASSNLGDYNEQFF,TGTGCCAGTAGTAACCTCGGGGACTACAATGAGCAGTTCTTC
-,TRBV11-2,-,TRBJ2-1,CASSTYNEQFF,TGTGCCAGCTCGACCTACAATGAGCAGTTCTTC
-,TRBV7-9,-,TRBJ1-4,CASSVNEKLFF,TGTGCCAGCAGTGTTAATGAAAAACTGTTTTTT
TRBD2,TRBV30,-,TRBJ2-5,CASLAGGLQETQYF,TGTGCCTCTTTAGCGGGAGGGCTACAAGAGACCCAGTACTTC
-,TRBV23-1,few,TRBJ2-1,CASLYRDRGSRVSGRPSYNEQFF,TGCGCCAGCCTCTACCGGGACAGGGGGAGTCGGGTTAGCGGGAGGCCTTCCTACAATGAGCAGTTCTTC
-,TRBV7-8,-,TRBJ2-7,CASSLVMLQYEQYF,TGTGCCAGCAGCTTAGTTATGCTCCAATACGAGCAGTACTTC
-,TRBV15,-,TRBJ2-2,CATSRGGTNTGELFF,TGTGCCACCAGCAGAGGGGGAACGAACACCGGGGAGCTGTTTTTT
-,TRBV29-1,few,TRBJ1-1,CSARRGQDTEAFF,TGCAGCGCCCGCCGGGGCCAGGACACTGAAGCTTTCTTT
-,TRBV6-1,few,TRBJ1-1,CASSELLIVRDTEAFF,TGTGCCAGCAGTGAACTCCTAATCGTCCGGGATACTGAAGCTTTCTTT
-,TRBV11-2,-,TRBJ2-7,CASSLDRHEQYF,TGTGCCAGCAGCTTAGATAGGCACGAGCAGTACTTC
TRBD1,TRBV18,-,TRBJ1-5,CASSPEGQRNQPQHF,TGTGCCAGCTCACCAGAGGGACAGCGTAATCAGCCCCAGCATTTT
TRBD1,TRBV5-4,-,TRBJ2-1,CASSSPGTGNNEQFF,TGTGCCAGCAGCTCCCCCGGGACAGGGAACAATGAGCAGTTCTTC
-,TRBV5-4,few,TRBJ2-5,CASSRERLQETQYF,TGTGCCAGCAGCAGGGAGCGCCTCCAAGAGACCCAGTACTTC
-,TRBV28,once,TRBJ1-2,CASSGFGGYTF,TGTGCCAGCAGCGGATTTGGGGGCTACACCTTC
TRBD2,TRBV5-1,-,TRBJ2-2,CASSRLAGPNTGELFF,TGCGCCAGCTCAAGACTAGCGGGCCCGAACACCGGGGAGCTGTTTTTT
TRBD1,TRBV5-1,-,TRBJ2-1,CATKPGAGGHNEQFF,TGCGCCACCAAACCCGGGGCAGGGGGCCACAATGAGCAGTTCTTC
-,TRBV2,-,TRBJ2-3,CASSTNSDTQYF,TGTGCCAGCAGTACCAATTCGGATACGCAGTATTTT
TRBD2,TRBV6-6,-,TRBJ2-1,CASSYSGRIYNEQFF,TGTGCCAGCAGTTATAGCGGGAGGATCTACAATGAGCAGTTCTTC
TRBD2,TRBV5-6,-,TRBJ2-2,CASSPGGLTGELFF,TGTGCCAGCAGCCCGGGAGGTCTAACCGGGGAGCTGTTTTTT
-,TRBV19,-,TRBJ2-4,CASSGTPPGKNIQYF,TGTGCCAGTTCCGGGACTCCTCCTGGCAAAAACATTCAGTACTTC
-,TRBV19,-,TRBJ1-3,CASNFLGGGNTIYF,TGTGCCAGTAACTTCTTAGGAGGTGGAAACACCATATATTTT
TRBD2,TRBV7-2,-,TRBJ2-3,CASGGGSVLSSTDTQYF,TGTGCCAGCGGCGGGGGGTCGGTCCTCTCTAGCACAGATACGCAGTATTTT
-,TRBV19,-,TRBJ1-1,CASSPLIRTEAFF,TGTGCCAGTAGTCCCCTTATCCGCACTGAAGCTTTCTTT
-,TRBV15,-,TRBJ1-4,CATSRDVQAATNEKLFF,TGTGCCACCAGCAGAGATGTACAGGCCGCAACTAATGAAAAACTGTTTTTT
-,TRBV28,-,TRBJ2-3,CASSNESYRAGGGTQYF,TGTGCCAGCAGTAACGAATCCTACAGGGCTGGCGGGGGAACGCAGTATTTT
-,TRBV2,-,TRBJ2-1,CASSEARGAAYNEQFF,TGTGCCAGCAGTGAAGCCCGAGGAGCGGCGTACAATGAGCAGTTCTTC
TRBD2,TRBV5-1,-,TRBJ2-7,CASSLLAGGSYEQYF,TGCGCCAGCAGCTTATTAGCGGGCGGGTCCTACGAGCAGTACTTC
-,TRBV18,-,TRBJ2-2,CASSPIAEGTGELFF,TGTGCCAGCTCACCAATTGCGGAGGGCACCGGGGAGCTGTTTTTT
TRBD2,TRBV5-4,-,TRBJ2-3,CASSLRGGDSDTQYF,TGTGCCAGCAGCTTGCGGGGGGGGGATTCAGATACGCAGTATTTT
-,TRBV5-1,-,TRBJ2-3,CASSFPDTDTQYF,TGCGCCAGCAGCTTCCCAGATACAGATACGCAGTATTTT
-,TRBV20-1,few,TRBJ2-1,CSLLVNNEQFF,TGTTCCCTCCTAGTGAACAATGAGCAGTTCTTC
-,TRBV2,few,TRBJ1-5,CASVAGANQPQHF,TGTGCCAGCGTCGCGGGAGCAAATCAGCCCCAGCATTTT
-,TRBV7-6,-,TRBJ1-1,CASSSTEINTEAFF,TGTGCCAGCAGCTCGACGGAGATCAACACTGAAGCTTTCTTT
TRBD2,TRBV28,-,TRBJ2-1,CASSPPSGRAIEQFF,TGTGCCAGCAGTCCCCCTAGCGGGAGGGCAATTGAGCAGTTCTTC
-,TRBV12-5,-,TRBJ2-3,CASGLVRGLGSTDTQYF,TGTGCTAGTGGTTTGGTACGGGGGTTGGGTTCGACAGATACGCAGTATTTT
-,TRBV4-2,few,TRBJ2-7,CASSQAGLDYEQYF,TGTGCCAGCAGCCAAGCCGGCCTTGACTACGAGCAGTACTTC
TRBD2,TRBV6-6,-,TRBJ2-5,CASRASGRGAETQYF,TGTGCCAGCCGGGCTAGCGGGAGGGGGGCGGAGACCCAGTACTTC
TRBD2,TRBV27,-,TRBJ2-5,CASSLRPSGRWLREETQYF,TGTGCCAGCAGTTTACGGCCTAGCGGGAGATGGTTAAGGGAAGAGACCCAGTACTTC
-,TRBV5-4,many,TRBJ1-2,CASSGGGANYGYTF,TGTGCCAGCTCTGGGGGTGGGGCCAACTATGGCTACACCTTC
-,TRBV6-5,-,TRBJ2-3,CASSYLDSGRDTQYF,TGTGCCAGCAGTTATTTGGACTCGGGGCGAGATACGCAGTATTTT
TRBD2,TRBV6-4,few,TRBJ2-1,CATGTSGRGTYNEQFF,TGTGCCACTGGGACTAGCGGGAGGGGAACCTACAATGAGCAGTTCTTC
TRBD1,TRBV6-5,-,TRBJ1-1,CASSYGTGMNTEAFF,TGTGCCAGCAGTTACGGGACAGGGATGAACACTGAAGCTTTCTTT